Reported below is one T cell receptor beta chain. Its antigen is still unknown. The authors ran a second PCR of 7 to 11 cycles using a sample-barcoded 5' primer and a J-beta primer mix. Each cDNA molecule, via a template-switch adaptor with 12 random nucleotides, was tagged. TCRdb reprocessed the 5' RACE reads with MiXCR, giving one entry per CDR3 protein. The data hold about 1 million distinct CDR3 sequences, with over 35% observed a single time. The record originates from a study of blood T cells in healthy people across ages. Study-level results: The percentage of naive T cells correlated strongly with TCR beta diversity. Whereas aged donors had fewer naive CD4+ cells, long-lived donors had more of them and higher diversity. Estimated diversity that came from one million T cells was considered an underestimate.

V lost 4 bases to trimming and J lost 5 bases; unmatched junction nucleotides: 4. The CDR3 sequence is 14 residues long. CDR1 is SGHRS, CDR2 YFSETQ, per germline. The rearrangement joins TRBV5-1 to TRBJ2-2, with 8 bases matching TRBD2. The clonotype was recovered from a woman aged 60-75 years in good health. Sequencing was done on a sample of blood. The CDR3 reads CASSPLAETGELFF. The CDR3 bases are TGCGCCAGCAGCCCACTAGCGGAGACCGGGGAGCTGTTTTTT.